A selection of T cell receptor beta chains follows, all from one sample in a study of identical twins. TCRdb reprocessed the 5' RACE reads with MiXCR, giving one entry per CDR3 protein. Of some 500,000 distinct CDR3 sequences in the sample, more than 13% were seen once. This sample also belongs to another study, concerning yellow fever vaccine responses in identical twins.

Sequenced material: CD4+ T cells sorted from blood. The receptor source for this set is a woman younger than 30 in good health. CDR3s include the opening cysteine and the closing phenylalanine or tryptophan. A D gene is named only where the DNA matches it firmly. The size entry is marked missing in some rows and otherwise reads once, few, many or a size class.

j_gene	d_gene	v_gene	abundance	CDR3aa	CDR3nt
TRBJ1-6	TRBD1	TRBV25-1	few	CASQDRVASPLHF	TGTGCCAGCCAGGACAGGGTGGCTTCACCCCTCCACTTT
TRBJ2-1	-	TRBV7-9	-	CASTEVGETSYNEQFF	TGTGCCAGCACCGAAGTGGGAGAAACCTCCTACAATGAGCAGTTCTTC
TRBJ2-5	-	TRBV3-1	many	CASSQGPETQYF	TGTGCCAGCAGCCAGGGACCGGAGACCCAGTACTTC
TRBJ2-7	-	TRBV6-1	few	CASRGSYLGDPYEQYF	TGTGCCAGCAGGGGGAGTTATTTAGGGGACCCCTACGAGCAGTACTTC
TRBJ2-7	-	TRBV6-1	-	CASTVLGATYEQYF	TGTGCCAGCACCGTCCTGGGGGCGACCTACGAGCAGTACTTC
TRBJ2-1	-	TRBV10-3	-	CAISETFNEQFF	TGTGCCATCAGTGAGACATTCAATGAGCAGTTCTTC
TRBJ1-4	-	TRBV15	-	CATSGRGVIEKLFF	TGTGCCACCAGCGGCAGGGGAGTGATCGAAAAACTGTTTTTT
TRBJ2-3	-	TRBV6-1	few	CATGLSSASDTQYF	TGTGCCACGGGCCTGTCCAGCGCATCAGATACGCAGTATTTT
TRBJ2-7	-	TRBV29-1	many	CSVDRGGEGYEQYF	TGCAGCGTTGATAGAGGGGGAGAGGGCTACGAGCAGTACTTC
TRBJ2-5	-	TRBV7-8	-	CASRPGGLDQYF	TGTGCCAGCAGACCCGGGGGGCTGGACCAGTACTTC
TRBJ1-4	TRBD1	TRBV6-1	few	CASKGTTGDEKLFF	TGTGCCAGCAAGGGGACGACAGGGGACGAAAAACTGTTTTTT
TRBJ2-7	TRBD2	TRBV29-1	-	CSVSTSGAYEQYF	TGCAGCGTATCGACTAGCGGGGCCTACGAGCAGTACTTC
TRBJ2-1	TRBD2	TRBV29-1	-	CSVETSGVREQFF	TGCAGCGTTGAGACTAGCGGGGTTCGCGAGCAGTTCTTC
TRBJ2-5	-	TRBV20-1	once	CSARSGAGLETQYF	TGCAGTGCTAGATCAGGGGCGGGTCTGGAGACCCAGTACTTC
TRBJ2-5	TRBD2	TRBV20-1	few	CSASPPSGRALETQYF	TGCAGTGCTAGCCCCCCTAGCGGGAGGGCCCTAGAGACCCAGTACTTC
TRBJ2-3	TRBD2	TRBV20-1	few	CSSSGGTSTDTQYF	TGCAGTTCTAGCGGGGGGACTAGCACAGATACGCAGTATTTT
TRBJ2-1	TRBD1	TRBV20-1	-	CSARGARGQDEQFF	TGCAGTGCTAGAGGGGCCAGGGGGCAGGATGAGCAGTTCTTC
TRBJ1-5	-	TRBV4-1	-	CASSQGHGGQPQHF	TGCGCCAGCAGCCAAGGCCACGGAGGTCAGCCCCAGCATTTT
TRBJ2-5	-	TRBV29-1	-	CSVDSLSGGTQYF	TGCAGCGTTGATTCTCTTTCCGGTGGGACCCAGTACTTC
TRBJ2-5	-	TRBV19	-	CASSIEGWGQETQYF	TGTGCCAGTAGTATTGAGGGTTGGGGGCAAGAGACCCAGTACTTC
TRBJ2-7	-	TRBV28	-	CASSLVSGQGLGEQYF	TGTGCCAGCAGTTTAGTATCTGGGCAGGGCCTCGGCGAGCAGTACTTC
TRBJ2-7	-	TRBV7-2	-	CASSPSRGTVLEQYF	TGTGCCAGCAGCCCCTCCCGAGGCACAGTCCTCGAGCAGTACTTC
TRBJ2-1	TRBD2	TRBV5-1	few	CASSLATSSGGFNEQFF	TGCGCCAGCAGCTTGGCCACGTCTAGCGGGGGTTTCAATGAGCAGTTCTTC
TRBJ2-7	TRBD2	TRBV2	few	CASSGGSGYSYEQYF	TGTGCCAGCAGCGGGGGGTCAGGTTACTCCTACGAGCAGTACTTC
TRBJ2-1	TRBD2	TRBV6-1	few	CATRASGGNNEQFF	TGTGCCACCAGGGCTAGCGGAGGGAACAATGAGCAGTTCTTC
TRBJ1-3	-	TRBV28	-	CASSLEIHRGNTIYF	TGTGCCAGCAGCCTGGAGATACACAGGGGAAACACCATATATTTT
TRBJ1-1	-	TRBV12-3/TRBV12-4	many	CASSLFPPGKNTEAFF	TGTGCCAGCAGTTTATTCCCCCCGGGGAAGAACACTGAAGCTTTCTTT
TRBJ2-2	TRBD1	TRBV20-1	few	CSAIWTGNPGELFF	TGCAGTGCTATTTGGACAGGGAACCCCGGGGAGCTGTTTTTT
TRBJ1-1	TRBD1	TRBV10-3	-	CAIRAGTGALWTEAFF	TGTGCCATCAGAGCCGGGACAGGGGCGCTATGGACTGAAGCTTTCTTT
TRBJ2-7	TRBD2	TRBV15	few	CATSRGTSGKTGYEQYF	TGTGCCACCAGCAGAGGGACTAGCGGGAAGACAGGTTACGAGCAGTACTTC
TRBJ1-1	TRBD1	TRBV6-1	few	CATDRGPNTEAFF	TGTGCCACCGACAGGGGCCCGAACACTGAAGCTTTCTTT
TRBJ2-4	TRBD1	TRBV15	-	CATRPGQGKVGIQYF	TGTGCCACCCGGCCGGGACAGGGCAAGGTTGGGATTCAGTACTTC
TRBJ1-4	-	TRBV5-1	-	CASSFGAGIRDEKLFF	TGCGCCAGCAGCTTTGGGGCGGGGATCAGGGATGAAAAACTGTTTTTT
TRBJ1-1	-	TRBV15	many	CATSRDGWGIMNTEAFF	TGTGCCACCAGCAGAGACGGTTGGGGGATCATGAACACTGAAGCTTTCTTT
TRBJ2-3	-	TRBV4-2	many	CASNSRGFTSTDTQYF	TGTGCCAGCAACTCTAGGGGGTTTACTAGCACAGATACGCAGTATTTT
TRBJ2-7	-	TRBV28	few	CASKQGYSYEQYF	TGTGCCAGTAAACAGGGTTACTCCTACGAGCAGTACTTC
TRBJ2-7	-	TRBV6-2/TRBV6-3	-	CAPFCEQYF	TGTGCCCCGTTCTGCGAGCAGTACTTC
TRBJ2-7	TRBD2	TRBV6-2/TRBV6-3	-	CASRAGALEQYF	TGTGCCTCTAGGGCGGGAGCCCTCGAGCAGTACTTC
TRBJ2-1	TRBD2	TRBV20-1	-	CSARGLAGGKGEQFF	TGCAGTGCCAGAGGACTAGCGGGGGGGAAGGGTGAGCAGTTCTTC
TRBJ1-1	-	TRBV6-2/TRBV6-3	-	CASSGLGGTEAFF	TGTGCCAGCAGTGGACTTGGGGGCACTGAAGCTTTCTTT
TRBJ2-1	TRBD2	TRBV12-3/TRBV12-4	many	CASSPATSGSGNEQFF	TGTGCCAGCAGCCCCGCTACTAGCGGGAGCGGCAATGAGCAGTTCTTC
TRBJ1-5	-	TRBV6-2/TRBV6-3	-	CASSYPLRAGEQPQHF	TGTGCCAGCAGTTACCCTCTCAGGGCCGGGGAGCAGCCCCAGCATTTT
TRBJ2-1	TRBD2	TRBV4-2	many	CASSQSPGTSGRGNEQFF	TGTGCCAGCAGCCAAAGTCCCGGGACTAGCGGGAGGGGCAATGAGCAGTTCTTC
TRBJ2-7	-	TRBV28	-	CASSFYRAGTFYEQYF	TGTGCCAGCAGTTTCTACCGTGCGGGGACTTTCTACGAGCAGTACTTC
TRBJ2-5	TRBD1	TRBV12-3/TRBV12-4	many	CASSRGQALETQYF	TGTGCCAGCAGTCGTGGACAGGCCTTAGAGACCCAGTACTTC
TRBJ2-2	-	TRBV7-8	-	CASSLDVRRTGELFF	TGTGCCAGCAGCTTAGATGTGCGACGAACCGGGGAGCTGTTTTTT
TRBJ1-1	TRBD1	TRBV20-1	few	CSARISGTDRNTEAFF	TGCAGTGCTAGAATCTCCGGGACAGACCGGAACACTGAAGCTTTCTTT
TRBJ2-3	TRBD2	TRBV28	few	CASSLSASGGARDTQYF	TGTGCCAGCAGTTTATCGGCTAGCGGGGGGGCCAGAGATACGCAGTATTTT
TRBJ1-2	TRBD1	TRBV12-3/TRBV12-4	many	CASRNQTGLGYTF	TGTGCCAGCAGGAATCAGACAGGGCTTGGCTACACCTTC
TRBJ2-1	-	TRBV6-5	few	CASSYSTVSSYNEQFF	TGTGCCAGCAGTTACTCGACGGTCAGCTCCTACAATGAGCAGTTCTTC
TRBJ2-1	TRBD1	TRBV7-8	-	CASSSGRDRAINEQFF	TGTGCCAGCAGCTCGGGGCGGGACAGGGCCATCAATGAGCAGTTCTTC
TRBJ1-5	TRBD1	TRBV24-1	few	CATSRTGEGSNQPQHF	TGTGCCACCAGCAGGACAGGGGAGGGAAGCAATCAGCCCCAGCATTTT